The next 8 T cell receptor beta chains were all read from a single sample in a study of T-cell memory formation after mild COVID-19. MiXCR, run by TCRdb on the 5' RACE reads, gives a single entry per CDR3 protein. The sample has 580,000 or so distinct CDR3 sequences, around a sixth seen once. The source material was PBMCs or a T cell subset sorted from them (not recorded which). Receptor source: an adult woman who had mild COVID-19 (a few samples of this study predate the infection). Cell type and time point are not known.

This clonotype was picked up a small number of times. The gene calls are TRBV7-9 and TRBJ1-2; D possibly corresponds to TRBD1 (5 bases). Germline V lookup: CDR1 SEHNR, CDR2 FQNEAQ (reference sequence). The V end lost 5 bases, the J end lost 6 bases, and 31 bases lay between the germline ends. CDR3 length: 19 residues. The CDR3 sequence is CASSPPPSTAAIRGNGYTF. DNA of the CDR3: TGTGCCAGCAGCCCTCCCCCCTCGACAGCCGCTATTAGGGGAAATGGCTACACCTTC. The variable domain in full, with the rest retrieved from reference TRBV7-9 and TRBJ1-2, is DTGVSQNPRHKITKRGQNVTFRCDPISEHNRLYWYRQTLGQGPEFLTYFQNEAQLEKSRLLSDRFSAERPKGSFSTLEIQRTEQGDSAMYLCASSPPPSTAAIRGNGYTFGSGTRLTVV.

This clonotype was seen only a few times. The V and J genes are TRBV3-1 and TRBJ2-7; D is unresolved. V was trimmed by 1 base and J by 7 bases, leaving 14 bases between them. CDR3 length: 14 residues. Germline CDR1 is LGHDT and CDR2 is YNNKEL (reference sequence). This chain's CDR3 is CASSQGRLGAEQYF. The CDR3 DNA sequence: TGTGCCAGCAGCCAAGGGCGTTTAGGTGCGGAGCAGTACTTC.

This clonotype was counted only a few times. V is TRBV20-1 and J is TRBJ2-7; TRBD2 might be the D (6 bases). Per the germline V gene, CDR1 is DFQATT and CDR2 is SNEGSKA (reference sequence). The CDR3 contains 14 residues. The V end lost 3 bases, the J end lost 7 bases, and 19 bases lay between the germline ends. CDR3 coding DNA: TGCAGTGCTAGGTTACGGGAGTCTTCGAGGGAGCAGTACTTC. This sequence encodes CSARLRESSREQYF.

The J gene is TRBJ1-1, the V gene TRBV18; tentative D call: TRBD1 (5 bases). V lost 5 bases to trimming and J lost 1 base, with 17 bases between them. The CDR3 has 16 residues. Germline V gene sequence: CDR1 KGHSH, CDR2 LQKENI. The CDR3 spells CASSTGGAPSNTEAFF. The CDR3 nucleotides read TGTGCCAGCTCAACGGGGGGTGCACCTTCGAACACTGAAGCTTTCTTT.

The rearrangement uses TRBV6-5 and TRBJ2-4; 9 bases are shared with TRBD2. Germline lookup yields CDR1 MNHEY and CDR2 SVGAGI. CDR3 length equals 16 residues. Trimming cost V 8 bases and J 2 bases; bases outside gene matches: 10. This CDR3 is CASRRAGGLTKNIQYF. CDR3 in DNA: TGTGCCAGCCGTCGGGCGGGAGGGTTAACCAAAAACATTCAGTACTTC.

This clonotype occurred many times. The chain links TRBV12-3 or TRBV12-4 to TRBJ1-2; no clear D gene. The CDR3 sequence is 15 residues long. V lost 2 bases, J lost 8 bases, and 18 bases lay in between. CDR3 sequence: CASSLIIDIPTGYTF. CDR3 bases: TGTGCCAGCAGTTTAATTATTGATATCCCCACGGGCTACACCTTC.

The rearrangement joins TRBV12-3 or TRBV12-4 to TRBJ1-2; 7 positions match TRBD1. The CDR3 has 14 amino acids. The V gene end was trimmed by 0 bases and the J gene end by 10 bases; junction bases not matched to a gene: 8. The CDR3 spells CASSLARGQSDYTF. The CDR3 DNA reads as TGTGCCAGCAGTTTAGCGAGGGGACAGTCTGACTACACCTTC.

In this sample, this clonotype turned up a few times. The CDR3 is CASGFNAGTEDTEAFF. The CDR3 nucleotides are TGTGCTAGTGGTTTCAACGCCGGGACAGAAGACACTGAAGCTTTCTTT. The genes are TRBV12-5 and TRBJ1-1, with 7 bases identical to TRBD1. Germline V gene lookup returns CDR1 LGHNT and CDR2 FRNRAP. The CDR3 sequence is 16 residues long. Unmatched junction bases numbered 10, after V lost 3 bases and J lost 3 bases.